This T cell receptor (beta chain) was found in a study of T-cell memory formation after mild COVID-19. Across the whole study: In these data, TCR clusters were largely donor specific. Study-wide results and caveats: Memory sampled before infection contained some responding clones, suggesting cross-reactive memory joined. Clones that contracted clustered mainly in CM and EM if CD4+ and in EMRA if CD8+.

V lost 4 bases, J lost 3 bases, and 19 bases lay in between. The CDR3 is 16 residues long. Germline V gives CDR1 SGHRS, CDR2 YFSETQ. 5'RACE, which relied on constant-segment primers, yielded TCR alpha and TCR beta cDNA libraries carrying sample barcodes and UMIs. From the 5' RACE reads, TCRdb called clonotypes with MiXCR, one entry per CDR3 protein. The sample includes fewer than 450,000 distinct CDR3 sequences, around 21% of them seen just once. This clonotype was counted only a few times. The target antigen is unknown. The source of this sequence is an adult woman who had mild COVID-19 (a few samples of this study predate the infection). Cell type and time point are not known. The sample was PBMCs or a T cell subset sorted from them (not recorded which). The chain joins TRBV5-1 to TRBJ1-1; possibly TRBD1 for D (6 bases). CDR3 region: CASSVTQGRMDTEAFF. CDR3 DNA: TGCGCCAGCAGCGTGACTCAGGGGCGCATGGACACTGAAGCTTTCTTT.